The next 25 T cell receptor beta chains were all read from a single sample in a study of blood T cell repertoires in COVID-19. Only in-frame clones appear in the TCRdb table, and some are missing; sequencing was by immunoSEQ multiplex PCR. The sample contains approximately 110,000 clones, around four fifths of which appear only once. Sequenced material: peripheral blood. The source of these receptors is a woman in her sixties or seventies with acute or convalescent COVID-19.

This clone has more than one count but fewer than ten. CDR3 nucleotide sequence: TGTGCCAGCAGTTACTCTCTGTCCGGTTATGGCTACACCTTC. It specifies CASSYSLSGYGYTF. The chain combines TRBV6-2 or TRBV6-3 with TRBJ1-2; D is unclear. Trimming took off 0 bases at V and 5 bases at J, with 10 bases between the two ends. This CDR3 contains 14 residues. Germline-derived CDR1 and CDR2 are MNHEY and SVGEGT.

This clone was found once. CDR3 nucleotide sequence: TGTGCCAGCAGTGGGGCGCGCACTGAAGCTTTCTTT. Its protein product is CASSGARTEAFF. The chain is built from TRBV12-3 or TRBV12-4 and TRBJ1-1; D may be TRBD1 (5 bases). V was cut by 5 bases and J by 4 bases, with 8 bases left in between. This CDR3 is 12 amino acids long.

The chain recombines TRBV14 with TRBJ1-4; D gene ambiguous. The CDR3 length is 15 residues. Between the trimmed V and J ends, which lost 1 base and 5 bases, there was a span of 11 bases. Germline CDR1 and CDR2: SGHDN and FVKESK. CDR3 protein: CASSQVRQVNEKLFF. The DNA of the CDR3 is TGTGCCAGCAGCCAAGTCCGGCAGGTAAATGAAAAACTGTTTTTT. Full variable domain (outside the CDR3, taken from reference TRBV14 and TRBJ1-4): EAGVTQFPSHSVIEKGQTVTLRCDPISGHDNLYWYRRVMGKEIKFLLHFVKESKQDESGMPNNRFLAERTGGTYSTLKVQPAELEDSGVYFCASSQVRQVNEKLFFGSGTQLSVL.

This clone was seen only once. The V gene is TRBV30, the J gene TRBJ1-5, with 9 bases fitting TRBD1. The germline CDR1 and CDR2 sequences are GTSNPN and SVGIG (reference sequence). This CDR3 region has 13 residues. Trimming removed 2 bases from V and 8 bases from J; junction bases left unmatched: 4. CDR3 nucleotide sequence: TGTGCCTGGAGTCGGGACAGGGTCGAGCCCCAGCATTTT. This sequence encodes CAWSRDRVEPQHF. Supplemented by reference TRBV30 and TRBJ1-5, the full variable domain reads SQTIHQWPATLVQPVGSPLSLECTVEGTSNPNLYWYRQAAGRGLQLLFYSVGIGQISSEVPQNLSASRPQDRQFILSSKKLLLSDSGFYLCAWSRDRVEPQHFGDGTRLSIL.

The CDR3 bases are TGTGCCAGCATCACTGAGGGGACTAGCGGGAGTATTGTCAAAAACATTCAGTACTTC. It is translated as CASITEGTSGSIVKNIQYF. This chain links TRBV21-1 with TRBJ2-4; TRBD2, the table's D call, was not compared with the DNA. TRBV21-1 is described as a pseudogene. This CDR3 has 19 amino acids.

The genes are TRBV28 and TRBJ1-1; D not certain. Germline lookup yields CDR1 MDHEN and CDR2 SYDVKM. The CDR3 is 15 amino acids. V was trimmed by 7 bases and J by 1 base, leaving 16 bases between them. The CDR3 reads CASTSRREGNTEAFF. The CDR3 nucleotides read TGTGCCAGCACGTCGCGGAGGGAGGGGAACACTGAAGCTTTCTTT.

The chain has TRBV10-3 and TRBJ1-1; D is uncertain. Looked up from germline, CDR1 is ENHRY and CDR2 is SYGVKD. CDR3 size: 14 residues. Trimming removed 2 bases from V and 1 base from J, with 8 bases in between. CDR3 residues: CAISEGPGNTEAFF. For the CDR3, the DNA is TGTGCCATCAGTGAGGGGCCAGGGAACACTGAAGCTTTCTTT.

The V gene is TRBV3-1 (or the pseudogene TRBV3-2), the J gene TRBJ2-3; 7 bases agree with TRBD1. CDR1 and CDR2 (germline): LGHDT, YNNKEL (reference sequence). The CDR3 is 14 residues long. The J segment lost 4 bases and the V segment lost 6 bases, leaving 7 bases of the junction unmatched. The CDR3 nucleotides read TGTGCCAGCAGTCGCGCAGGGGGAGCAGATACGCAGTATTTT. It translates to CASSRAGGADTQYF.

Only a few counts were recorded for this clone. V and J are TRBV18 and TRBJ2-7; D ambiguous. This CDR3 is built from 14 residues. Germline-derived CDR1 and CDR2 are KGHSH and LQKENI. V dropped 3 bases and J dropped 1 base, with 10 bases sitting between them. The CDR3, as DNA: TGTGCCAGCTCACCGGGCCGCTCTTCCTACGAGCAGTACTTC. It specifies CASSPGRSSYEQYF.

The genes are TRBV5-1 and TRBJ1-1, with a weak D call TRBD1 (6 bases). V lost 6 bases to trimming and J lost 0 bases, with 24 bases between them. CDR3 length: 18 amino acids. Germline loops: CDR1 SGHRS, CDR2 YFSETQ. CDR3 DNA: TGCGCCAGCAACCTTGGGGGGGCCTCAACCTTCATGAACACTGAAGCTTTCTTT. This encodes CASNLGGASTFMNTEAFF.

The rearrangement links TRBV28 to TRBJ2-1; D is unresolved. CDR1 is MDHEN and CDR2 is SYDVKM in the germline V gene. V shed 3 bases and J shed 7 bases, with 13 bases lying between them. The CDR3 consists of 14 residues. Here the CDR3 DNA reads TGTGCCAGCAGTTTTGATCCGTGGGCAAATGAGCAGTTCTTC. It specifies CASSFDPWANEQFF.

V gene TRBV19 combines with J gene TRBJ1-6; 8 nucleotides align to TRBD1. This CDR3 is 14 amino acids long. Germline V gene sequence: CDR1 LNHDA, CDR2 SQIVND (reference sequence). Trimming removed 1 base from V and 9 bases from J; junction bases left unmatched: 2. The DNA for the CDR3 is TGTGCCAGTAGTATAGGGGACAGGTCTTCACCCCTCCACTTT. Its translation: CASSIGDRSSPLHF.

This clone was detected only once. V usage is TRBV7-9 and J usage is TRBJ2-7; possibly TRBD2 for D (6 bases). Germline CDR1 reads SEHNR; CDR2 reads FQNEAQ (reference sequence). Trimming removed 1 base from V and 6 bases from J, with 16 bases in between. The CDR3 contains 15 residues. The CDR3, as DNA: TGTGCCAGCAGCTTAGTATCAGGAGGGGAACGCGAGCAGTACTTC. This encodes CASSLVSGGEREQYF. Based on the CDR3 plus reference TRBV7-9 and TRBJ2-7, the full variable domain is DTGVSQNPRHKITKRGQNVTFRCDPISEHNRLYWYRQTLGQGPEFLTYFQNEAQLEKSRLLSDRFSAERPKGSFSTLEIQRTEQGDSAMYLCASSLVSGGEREQYFGPGTRLTVT.

The chain has TRBV7-2 and TRBJ1-1; D is unresolved. V gave up 2 bases and J gave up 6 bases, with 13 bases separating them. Per germline, CDR1 SGHTA and CDR2 FQGNSA. The CDR3 is 14 residues long. The CDR3 here is CASSLNGGRSEAFF. CDR3 in DNA: TGTGCCAGCAGCTTAAATGGCGGTAGATCTGAAGCTTTCTTT.

The V call is TRBV3-1 (or the pseudogene TRBV3-2), the J call TRBJ2-7, with 7 bases matching TRBD1. Trimming cost V 5 bases and J 3 bases; bases outside gene matches: 10. The CDR3 is 15 residues long. Germline values: CDR1 LGHDT, CDR2 YNNKEL (reference sequence). Here the CDR3 reads CASSKGQMINYEQYF. In DNA, the CDR3 is TGTGCCAGCAGCAAGGGACAGATGATTAACTACGAGCAGTACTTC.

The chain is built from TRBV15 and TRBJ2-1, with D maybe TRBD2 (6 bases). V was cut by 5 bases and J by 9 bases, with 8 bases left in between. This CDR3 spans 11 amino acids. Germline CDR1 LNHNV, CDR2 YYDKDF (reference sequence). Written as DNA, the CDR3 is TGTGCCACCAGCCTGGAGGGTGAGCAGTTCTTC. Translating it yields CATSLEGEQFF.

This rearrangement joins TRBV7-6 to TRBJ1-1; D is undetermined. Germline CDR1 and CDR2: SGHVS and FNYEAQ. Deletions cut 2 bases from V and 3 bases from J, with 13 bases between. This CDR3 has 15 amino acids. This CDR3 reads CASSLSSGLDTEAFF. DNA for the CDR3: TGTGCCAGCAGCTTAAGTAGCGGGCTAGACACTGAAGCTTTCTTT.

The J gene is TRBJ2-7, the V gene TRBV4-1; 9 bases fit TRBD1. Germline CDR1 and CDR2: MGHRA and YSYEKL. J lost 9 bases, V lost 4 bases, and 13 bases had no gene match. The CDR3 sequence is 15 residues long. CDR3 in amino acids: CASSPGDRENSGQYF. For the CDR3, the DNA is TGCGCCAGCAGCCCTGGGGACAGGGAGAACTCTGGGCAGTACTTC.

This clone came up a few times. V is TRBV11-3 and J is TRBJ2-3, with 9 positions matching TRBD2. The CDR3 is 16 amino acids. From germline, CDR1 is SGHNT and CDR2 YENEEA. V was pared by 1 base and J by 8 bases, with 10 bases of the junction left unmatched. The CDR3 spells CASSLVLAGGSGTQYF. The CDR3 DNA is TGTGCCAGCAGCTTAGTACTCGCGGGGGGGTCCGGTACGCAGTATTTT.

V usage is TRBV28 and J usage is TRBJ1-1; tentatively, D is TRBD1 (6 bases). V was pared by 6 bases and J by 1 base, with 12 bases between. Germline V gene lookup returns CDR1 MDHEN and CDR2 SYDVKM. The CDR3 loop spans 14 amino acids. The DNA of the CDR3 is TGTGCCAGCAGAAATCTAGGGGGGAACACTGAAGCTTTCTTT. Residues: CASRNLGGNTEAFF.

The chain couples TRBV28 to TRBJ2-2; 11 bases fit TRBD1. Germline-derived CDR1 and CDR2 are MDHEN and SYDVKM. The V gene end was trimmed by 6 bases and the J gene end by 6 bases; junction bases not matched to a gene: 6. The CDR3 loop spans 15 amino acids. CDR3 region: CASRPGTGGSGELFF. Here the CDR3 DNA reads TGTGCCAGCAGACCCGGGACAGGGGGGTCCGGGGAGCTGTTTTTT. Combining the CDR3 with reference TRBV28 and TRBJ2-2 gives the whole variable domain DVKVTQSSRYLVKRTGEKVFLECVQDMDHENMFWYRQDPGLGLRLIYFSYDVKMKEKGDIPEGYSVSREKKERFSLILESASTNQTSMYLCASRPGTGGSGELFFGEGSRLTVL.

CDR3 sequence reads: CASSYERGTEQYF. The CDR3 DNA is TGTGCCAGCAGTTACGAGAGGGGGACCGAGCAGTACTTC. The rearrangement uses TRBV6-5 and TRBJ2-7; D is perhaps TRBD1 (6 bases). V was clipped by 2 bases and J by 6 bases, with 11 bases between them. Looked up from germline, CDR1 is MNHEY and CDR2 is SVGAGI. This CDR3 contains 13 residues.

The chain links TRBV30 to TRBJ1-2, with 7 nucleotides matching TRBD1. The CDR3 contains 11 residues. Germline V lookup: CDR1 GTSNPN, CDR2 SVGIG (reference sequence). V trimming: 2 bases; J trimming: 13 bases; junction bases outside the gene matches: 7. CDR3: CAWSHTGDLTF. The CDR3 coding sequence is TGTGCCTGGAGTCATACAGGGGATCTCACCTTC.

This clone was recorded once. The chain employs TRBV28 and TRBJ2-3; 10 nucleotides line up with TRBD2. CDR3 length equals 17 residues. With 6 bases clipped from V and 0 bases from J, the junction kept 9 bases outside the gene matches. CDR1 and CDR2 from the germline V gene are MDHEN and SYDVKM. The CDR3 region is CASSKREGRKSTDTQYF. The CDR3 bases are TGTGCCAGCAGCAAGCGGGAGGGCCGGAAAAGCACAGATACGCAGTATTTT.

CDR3 sequence: CASKGENEQYF. The CDR3 region has the DNA TGTGCCAGCAAGGGAGAGAACGAGCAGTACTTC. This rearrangement joins TRBV6-6 to TRBJ2-7, with D tentatively TRBD2 (5 bases). In germline, CDR1 is MNHNY, CDR2 SVGAGI (reference sequence). This CDR3 comprises 11 residues. V lost 7 bases to trimming and J lost 5 bases, with 9 bases between them.